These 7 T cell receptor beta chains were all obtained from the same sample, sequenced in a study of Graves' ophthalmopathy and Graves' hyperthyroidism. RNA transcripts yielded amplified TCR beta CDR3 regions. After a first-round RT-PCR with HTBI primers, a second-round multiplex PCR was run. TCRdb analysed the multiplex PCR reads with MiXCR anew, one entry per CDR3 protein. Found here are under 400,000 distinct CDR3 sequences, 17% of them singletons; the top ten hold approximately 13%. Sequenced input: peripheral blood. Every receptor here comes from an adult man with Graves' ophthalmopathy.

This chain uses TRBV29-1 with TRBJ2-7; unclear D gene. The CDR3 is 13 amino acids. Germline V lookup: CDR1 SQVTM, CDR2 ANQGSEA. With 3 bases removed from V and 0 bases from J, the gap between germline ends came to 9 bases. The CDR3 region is CSVESESSYEQYF. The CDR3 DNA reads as TGCAGCGTTGAGTCGGAGAGCTCCTACGAGCAGTACTTC.

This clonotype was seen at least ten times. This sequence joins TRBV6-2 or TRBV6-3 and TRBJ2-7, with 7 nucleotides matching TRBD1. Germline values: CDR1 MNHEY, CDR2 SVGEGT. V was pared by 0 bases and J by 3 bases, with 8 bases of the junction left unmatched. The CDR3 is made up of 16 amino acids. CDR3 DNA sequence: TGTGCCAGCAGTTACTCGCCGGTGCAGGGGGACTACGAGCAGTACTTC. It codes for CASSYSPVQGDYEQYF.

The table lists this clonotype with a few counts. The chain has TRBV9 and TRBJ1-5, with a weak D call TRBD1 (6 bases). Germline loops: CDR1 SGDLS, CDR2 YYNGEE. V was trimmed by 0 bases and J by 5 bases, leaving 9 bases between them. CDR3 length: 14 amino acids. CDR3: CASSVDPGDQPQHF. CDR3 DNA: TGTGCCAGCAGCGTAGATCCAGGGGATCAGCCCCAGCATTTT.

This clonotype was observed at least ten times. The CDR3 DNA reads TGTGCCAGCAGTGAATTGGGGACCCCAGGGGCAATAGGAAACACCATATATTTT. Its protein is CASSELGTPGAIGNTIYF. This chain links TRBV25-1 with TRBJ1-3; perhaps TRBD1 as D (6 bases). The V gene lost 1 base and the J gene lost 4 bases, with 20 bases spanning the gap. This CDR3 is 18 amino acids long. Germline CDR1 and CDR2: MGHDK and SYGVNS.

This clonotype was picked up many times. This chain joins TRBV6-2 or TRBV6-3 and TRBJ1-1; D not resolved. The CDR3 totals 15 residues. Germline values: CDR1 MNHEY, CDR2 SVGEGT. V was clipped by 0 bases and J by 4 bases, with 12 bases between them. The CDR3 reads CASSYSGSSGTEAFF. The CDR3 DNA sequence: TGTGCCAGCAGTTACTCGGGTTCCAGTGGCACTGAAGCTTTCTTT.

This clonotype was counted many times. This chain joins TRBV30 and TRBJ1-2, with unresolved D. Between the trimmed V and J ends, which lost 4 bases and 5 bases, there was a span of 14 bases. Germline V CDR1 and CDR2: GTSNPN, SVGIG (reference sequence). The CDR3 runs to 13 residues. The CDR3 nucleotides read TGTGCCTGGAACTTTCCGGGATTTTATGGCTACACCTTC. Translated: CAWNFPGFYGYTF. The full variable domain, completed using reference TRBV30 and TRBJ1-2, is SQTIHQWPATLVQPVGSPLSLECTVEGTSNPNLYWYRQAAGRGLQLLFYSVGIGQISSEVPQNLSASRPQDRQFILSSKKLLLSDSGFYLCAWNFPGFYGYTFGSGTRLTVV.

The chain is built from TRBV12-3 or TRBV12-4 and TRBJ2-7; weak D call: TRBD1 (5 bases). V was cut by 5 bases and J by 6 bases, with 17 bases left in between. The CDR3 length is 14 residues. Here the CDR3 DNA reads TGTGCCAGCAGTCAACAATACCAGGGTTTCGAGCAGTACTTC. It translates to CASSQQYQGFEQYF.